This passage covers 15 T cell receptor beta chains from one sample sequenced in a study of CD8 T cells in Susac syndrome. RNA amounts of roughly 0.5 to 1 ug underwent reverse transcription with random hexamers. TCRdb re-analysed the immunoSEQ multiplex PCR reads in MiXCR, keeping a single row per CDR3 protein. The sample comprises tens of thousands of distinct CDR3 sequences, roughly 94% of which are singletons, and approximately 0.3% rests with the top ten. The sample consisted of CD4+ T cells from PBMCs. These receptors were collected from a human donor with Susac syndrome.

A note on this clonotype: The junction departs from the called germline gene at one end, perhaps through a read error. The chain uses TRBV10-3 and TRBJ1-6, with D unresolved. The CDR3 consists of 14 residues. Germline V gene data show CDR1 as ENHRY and CDR2 as SYGVKD. The CDR3 DNA follows: TGTGCCATCCGTGAGGGATTCGATAATTCACCCCTCCACTTT. Translation: CAIREGFDNSPLHF.

The chain uses TRBV3-1 and TRBJ2-3, with TRBD2 as a possible D gene (6 bases). The CDR3 runs to 14 residues. Trimming left V 1 base short and J 4 bases short, with 9 bases between. CDR1 and CDR2 from the germline V gene are LGHDT and YNNKEL (reference sequence). The CDR3 is CASSQAGRPDTQYF. The CDR3 nucleotides read TGTGCCAGCAGCCAAGCCGGGAGACCAGATACGCAGTATTTT.

The chain combines TRBV25-1 with TRBJ2-1; perhaps D is TRBD1 or TRBD2 (6 bases each). Trimming cost V 3 bases and J 0 bases, with 18 bases left between them. Germline V gives CDR1 MGHDK, CDR2 SYGVNS. The CDR3 covers 18 residues. The CDR3 spells CASSDLPRGQSSYNEQFF. The CDR3 DNA is TGTGCCAGCAGTGACCTCCCTCGGGGGCAGAGCTCCTACAATGAGCAGTTCTTC.

The rearrangement uses TRBV20-1 and TRBJ2-1; D is unresolved. Trimming took 2 bases from V and 6 from J, leaving 8 bases between them. This CDR3 has 12 residues. Per the germline V gene, CDR1 is DFQATT and CDR2 is SNEGSKA (reference sequence). The CDR3 loop is CSARIAGNEQFF. The CDR3 DNA is TGCAGTGCTAGAATCGCCGGCAATGAGCAGTTCTTC.

The count of this clonotype is one. The chain couples TRBV29-1 to TRBJ2-2; D gene unclear. This CDR3 contains 12 residues. In germline, CDR1 is SQVTM, CDR2 ANQGSEA. Deletions cut 7 bases from V and 4 bases from J, with 10 bases between. CDR3 sequence: CSAEPSTGELFF. In nucleotides, the CDR3 is TGCAGCGCGGAGCCCTCCACCGGGGAGCTGTTTTTT.

The rearrangement links TRBV23-1 to TRBJ2-1, with D perhaps matching TRBD1 or TRBD2 (6 bases each). TRBV23-1 is flagged as an ORF with uncertain function. There are 15 residues in the CDR3. Trimming stripped 9 bases from V and 4 bases from J, with 19 bases between. CDR3 sequence reads: CARPTGGPSYNEQFF. In DNA form, the CDR3 reads TGCGCCAGGCCAACCGGGGGCCCTTCGTACAATGAGCAGTTCTTC.

This rearrangement joins TRBV27 to TRBJ2-5, with D possibly TRBD2 on 7 matching bases. CDR1 is MNHEY and CDR2 is SMNVEV in the germline V gene (reference sequence). The CDR3 consists of 15 residues. Deletions cut 3 bases from V and 3 bases from J, with 14 bases between. The CDR3 DNA follows: TGTGCCAGCAGTTTTGGGGGGCGGGAGAAAGAGACCCAGTACTTC. Its translation: CASSFGGREKETQYF.

This clonotype was recorded a few times. The chain uses TRBV4-2 and TRBJ2-7; TRBD1 agrees at 8 bases. Germline assignment: CDR1 LGHNA and CDR2 YNFKEQ. This CDR3 spans 16 amino acids. Trimming at V came to 4 bases and at J to 0 bases, leaving 8 bases not matched to a gene. The DNA of the CDR3 is TGTGCCAGCAGCCCTCGGGGACAGGAATACTCCTACGAGCAGTACTTC. It specifies CASSPRGQEYSYEQYF.

The V gene is TRBV7-9, the J gene TRBJ2-7; 10 nucleotides line up with TRBD2. The CDR3 runs to 17 residues. The V segment lost 3 bases and the J segment 2 bases; nucleotides outside the gene matches: 10. CDR1 SEHNR and CDR2 FQNEAQ come from the germline V gene (reference sequence). CDR3 sequence (DNA): TGTGCCAGCAGCTTCAACCTACTAGCGGGGAGTCCCTACGAGCAGTACTTC. Translation: CASSFNLLAGSPYEQYF.

This chain joins TRBV11-1 and TRBJ2-5; 7 bases are shared with TRBD2. This CDR3 has 20 amino acids. V gave up 5 bases and J gave up 1 base; unmatched junction bases: 22. CDR1 SGHAT and CDR2 FQDESV come from the germline V gene (reference sequence). In DNA form, the CDR3 reads TGTGCCAGCAGCCCGATTTGGCGCAGGGCTAGCGGTACCATCCAAGAGACCCAGTACTTC. Amino acid sequence: CASSPIWRRASGTIQETQYF. Variable domain in full (rest from reference TRBV11-1 and TRBJ2-5): EAEVAQSPRYKITEKSQAVAFWCDPISGHATLYWYRQILGQGPELLVQFQDESVVDDSQLPKDRFSAERLKGVDSTLKIQPAELGDSAMYLCASSPIWRRASGTIQETQYFGPGTRLLVL.

This chain uses TRBV20-1 with TRBJ1-1; TRBD1 might be the D (6 bases). Trimming cost V 2 bases and J 2 bases, with 12 bases left between them. This CDR3 contains 14 residues. Germline V gene data show CDR1 as DFQATT and CDR2 as SNEGSKA (reference sequence). CDR3 amino acids: CSARLGTPNTEAFF. The CDR3 DNA reads as TGCAGTGCTAGACTGGGGACACCTAACACTGAAGCTTTCTTT.

This chain connects TRBV20-1 to TRBJ1-3; D perhaps matches TRBD1 (5 bases). The V and J ends lost 3 bases and 4 bases respectively, with 13 bases between them. The CDR3 sequence is 14 residues long. The V gene's germline CDR1 is DFQATT and CDR2 SNEGSKA (reference sequence). CDR3 in DNA: TGCAGTGCTAGCTTGACAGCCTTCGGAAACACCATATATTTT. Protein: CSASLTAFGNTIYF.

This sequence joins TRBV7-9 and TRBJ2-3, with 15 positions matching TRBD2. CDR1 and CDR2 from the germline V gene are SEHNR and FQNEAQ (reference sequence). Germline trimming cut 5 bases from V and 4 bases from J; bases unmatched to any gene: 7. The CDR3 has 17 residues. The chain's CDR3 is CASSPRGTSGGPDTQYF. CDR3 bases: TGTGCCAGCAGCCCTAGGGGGACTAGCGGGGGGCCAGATACGCAGTATTTT.

The V gene is TRBV6-1, the J gene TRBJ2-1; maybe TRBD1 (6 bases). The V end lost 4 bases, the J end lost 7 bases, and 11 bases lay between the germline ends. Germline V gene data show CDR1 as MNHNS and CDR2 as SASEGT. The CDR3 is 13 amino acids. The CDR3 spells CASSVHRVNEQFF. The CDR3, as DNA: TGTGCCAGCAGTGTCCACAGGGTAAATGAGCAGTTCTTC.

This chain connects TRBV14 to TRBJ1-2; no clear D. This CDR3 is 12 amino acids long. Germline CDR1 and CDR2: SGHDN and FVKESK. Trimming took 5 bases from V and 3 from J, leaving 7 bases between them. CDR3 DNA sequence: TGTGCCAGCAGCAAAACAGACTATGGCTACACCTTC. It yields the protein CASSKTDYGYTF.